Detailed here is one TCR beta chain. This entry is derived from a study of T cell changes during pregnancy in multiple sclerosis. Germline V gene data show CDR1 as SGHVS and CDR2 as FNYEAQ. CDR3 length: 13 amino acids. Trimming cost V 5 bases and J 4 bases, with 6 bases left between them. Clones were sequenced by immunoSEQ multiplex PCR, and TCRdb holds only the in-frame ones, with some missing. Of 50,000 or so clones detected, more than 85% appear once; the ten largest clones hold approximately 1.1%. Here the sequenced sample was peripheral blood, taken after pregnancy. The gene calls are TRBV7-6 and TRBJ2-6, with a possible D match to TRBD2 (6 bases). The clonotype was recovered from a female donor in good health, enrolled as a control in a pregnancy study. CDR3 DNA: TGTGCCAGCAGCCGGGGGGGGGCCAACGTCCTGACTTTC. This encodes CASSRGGANVLTF.